This T cell receptor beta chain comes out of a study of neurological immune-mediated disorders. Study overall: Multiple sclerosis patients numbering approximately 34 comprised roughly 30 relapsing-remitting and 3 secondary progressive patients.

The germline V gene has CDR1 MNHEY and CDR2 SVGAGI. This CDR3 comprises 15 residues. V lost 5 bases to trimming and J lost 5 bases, with 18 bases between them. There are many counts of this clonotype. TCRdb itself ran the 5' RACE reads through MiXCR, one entry per CDR3 protein. The profile shows tens of thousands of distinct CDR3 sequences, about 2.5% of them singletons. This receptor was obtained from a man between 50 and 59 years old with multiple sclerosis. The sequenced sample was PBMCs. The rearrangement uses TRBV6-5 and TRBJ2-5; a possible D gene is TRBD1 (7 bases). CDR3 in DNA: TGTGCCAGCAGTCAGGGGGGAGGTTCTCGGGAGACCCAGTACTTC. It codes for CASSQGGGSRETQYF.